This TCR beta chain was identified in a study of cytomegalovirus exposure and HLA in healthy donors. PCR involved 60 Vbeta and 13 Jbeta primers. Here immunoSEQ multiplex PCR was the method, and the copy in TCRdb shows in-frame clones only, minus some. The sample lists approximately 160,000 clones, about four fifths seen once, with 0.35% to 0.4% in the top ten. The CDR3 extends over 15 amino acids. V was clipped by 5 bases and J by 0 bases; unmatched bases: 2. From germline, CDR1 is LNHDA and CDR2 SQIVND (reference sequence). This receptor was taken from a boy aged 2 to 9 in good health and CMV-seronegative. The genes are TRBV19 and TRBJ2-7, with 12 bases identical to TRBD2. Sequenced: PBMCs. The CDR3 DNA follows: TGTGCCAGTAGTTCGACTAGCGGGAGCTCCTACGAGCAGTACTTC. Translating gives CASSSTSGSSYEQYF.